The present T cell receptor beta chain was sequenced within a study of shared clonotypes between healthy human individuals. Study-wide results and limits: The rarefaction results pointed to incomplete sorted-subset sequencing despite large depth.

As regards this clone: The antigen remains undetermined.

Germline lookup yields CDR1 MNHEY and CDR2 SMNVEV (reference sequence). This CDR3 is built from 11 residues. Trimming took 9 bases from V and 4 from J; bases not matched to a gene: 3. Naive CD8 cells lacked CD45RO and underwent positive selection for CCR7, leaving out terminally differentiated effector memory CD45RA+ cells. Original analysis: Filtering differed for immunoSEQ, which gave only junction sequences without quality scores. Produced via immunoSEQ multiplex PCR; TCRdb's table is partial and in-frame only. D and trimming were read from the DNA, whereas the V and J calls and clone size are those reported in that table. The sample includes 760,000 or so clones, roughly 96% seen only once; the top ten take under 0.3%.

What was sequenced was naive CD8+ T cells sorted from blood. The chain joins TRBV27 to TRBJ2-7; 7 bases are a match to TRBD2. The sequence came from a man younger than 45 in good health. The DNA for the CDR3 is TGTGCCAGTGGCGGGAGTTACGAGCAGTACTTC. Translation: CASGGSYEQYF.